A single sample gave rise to the 14 T cell receptor beta chains below, sequenced in a study of cytomegalovirus exposure and HLA in healthy donors. 60 Vbeta and 13 Jbeta primers were used in PCR. Libraries were prepared by immunoSEQ multiplex PCR; TCRdb keeps only in-frame clonotypes and omits some of them. The data hold some 170,000 clones, with around four fifths observed a single time. What was sequenced was PBMCs. Receptors were obtained from a man aged 18 to 29 in good health and CMV-seropositive.

CDR3 nucleotides: TGTGCCAGCAGCGTTGCGGGACAGGGCTACGAGCAGTACTTC. As protein: CASSVAGQGYEQYF. This chain connects TRBV9 to TRBJ2-7, with 9 bases that match TRBD1. Germline V gene lookup returns CDR1 SGDLS and CDR2 YYNGEE. This CDR3 comprises 14 residues. V trimming: 2 bases; J trimming: 3 bases; junction bases outside the gene matches: 3.

The chain joins TRBV2 to TRBJ2-4, with D perhaps matching TRBD1 (6 bases). The V gene lost 6 bases and the J gene lost 10 bases, with 10 bases spanning the gap. The CDR3 is 11 amino acids. Germline V CDR1 and CDR2: SNHLY, FYNNEI. CDR3 DNA sequence: TGTGCCAGCAGACAGGGCGAAATTCAGTACTTC. Translating gives CASRQGEIQYF.

This sequence joins TRBV7-2 and TRBJ2-1; 7 nucleotides agree with TRBD2. J gave up 5 bases and V 3 bases, and 7 bases lay outside the gene matches. The germline V gene has CDR1 SGHTA and CDR2 FQGNSA. This CDR3 has 15 amino acids. Here the CDR3 reads CASSFRGGSNNEQFF. In DNA form, the CDR3 reads TGTGCCAGCAGCTTTAGGGGCGGGAGTAACAATGAGCAGTTCTTC.

The chain joins TRBV9 to TRBJ1-1; D is unresolved. Germline CDR1 is SGDLS and CDR2 is YYNGEE. The CDR3 totals 13 residues. V lost 0 bases and J 6 bases, leaving 9 bases between the germline ends. The CDR3 here is CASSVVRHSEAFF. CDR3 DNA: TGTGCCAGCAGCGTAGTTCGACACTCTGAAGCTTTCTTT.

This clone has just a few counts. For the CDR3, the DNA is TGTGCCACCCACAATCCGATGCGCAATCAGCCCCAGCATTTT. Translation: CATHNPMRNQPQHF. The chain employs TRBV19 and TRBJ1-5; D unresolved. This CDR3 is 14 amino acids long. V dropped 10 bases and J dropped 2 bases, with 15 bases sitting between them. Germline V gives CDR1 LNHDA, CDR2 SQIVND (reference sequence). Supplemented by reference TRBV19 and TRBJ1-5, the full variable domain reads DGGITQSPKYLFRKEGQNVTLSCEQNLNHDAMYWYRQDPGQGLRLIYYSQIVNDFQKGDIAEGYSVSREKKESFPLTVTSAQKNPTAFYLCATHNPMRNQPQHFGDGTRLSIL.

This clone was seen only a few times. V is TRBV30 and J is TRBJ2-2; D may be TRBD2 (6 bases). The CDR3 is 13 amino acids. The germline V and J ends were trimmed by 0 bases and 6 bases, with 8 bases remaining between them. The germline V gene has CDR1 GTSNPN and CDR2 SVGIG (reference sequence). CDR3 nucleotide sequence: TGTGCCTGGAGTGTACTAGCATCCGGGGAGCTGTTTTTT. Encoded protein: CAWSVLASGELFF.

The chain joins TRBV28 to TRBJ2-1; no reliable D call. CDR3 length: 16 residues. Looked up from germline, CDR1 is MDHEN and CDR2 is SYDVKM. Trimming took 8 bases from V and 0 from J, leaving 17 bases between them. CDR3 sequence reads: CASPHGSLSSYNEQFF. The CDR3, as DNA: TGTGCCAGCCCACACGGGTCCCTAAGCTCCTACAATGAGCAGTTCTTC.

The chain recombines TRBV2 with TRBJ1-1; possibly TRBD1 for D (5 bases). Germline V gives CDR1 SNHLY, CDR2 FYNNEI. The CDR3 has 13 residues. The V end lost 7 bases, the J end lost 5 bases, and 14 bases lay between the germline ends. CDR3 residues: CASIGRERTEAFF. The CDR3 DNA reads TGTGCCAGCATAGGCAGGGAAAGAACTGAAGCTTTCTTT. Drawing the rest from reference TRBV2 and TRBJ1-1, the complete variable domain is EPEVTQTPSHQVTQMGQEVILRCVPISNHLYFYWYRQILGQKVEFLVSFYNNEISEKSEIFDDQFSVERPDGSNFTLKIRSTKLEDSAMYFCASIGRERTEAFFGQGTRLTVV.

Here the CDR3 reads CASSPTGVEQYF. The CDR3 coding sequence is TGTGCCAGCAGTCCAACGGGAGTCGAGCAGTACTTC. This chain uses TRBV6-5 with TRBJ2-7; D may be TRBD2 (6 bases). In germline, CDR1 is MNHEY, CDR2 SVGAGI. The CDR3 consists of 12 residues. Trimming pared 5 bases from V and 6 bases from J, leaving 11 bases between.

This clone came up a few times. The rearrangement uses TRBV7-9 and TRBJ1-4, with a weak D call TRBD1 (6 bases). The CDR3 loop spans 14 amino acids. Trimming pared 5 bases from V and 7 bases from J, leaving 14 bases between. Germline V lookup: CDR1 SEHNR, CDR2 FQNEAQ (reference sequence). The CDR3 coding sequence is TGTGCCAGCAGCCCGGGACGAGGGGGTGAAAAACTGTTTTTT. Amino acids: CASSPGRGGEKLFF.

The V call is TRBV4-3, the J call TRBJ1-1; 7 bases fit TRBD1. The CDR3 runs to 14 residues. Looked up from germline, CDR1 is LGHNA and CDR2 is YSLEER. Trimming cost V 0 bases and J 6 bases; bases outside gene matches: 4. DNA for the CDR3: TGCGCCAGCAGCCAAGATCAACAGGGGCCTGAAGCTTTCTTT. This translates into CASSQDQQGPEAFF.

This chain links TRBV9 with TRBJ2-2; D is ambiguous. The CDR3 covers 17 residues. CDR1 and CDR2 from the germline V gene are SGDLS and YYNGEE. The V and J ends lost 2 bases and 0 bases respectively, with 14 bases between them. CDR3 sequence: CASSVAQAQTNTGELFF. The CDR3 DNA reads as TGTGCCAGCAGCGTCGCCCAGGCCCAGACGAACACCGGGGAGCTGTTTTTT. The complete variable domain, with remaining parts taken from reference TRBV9 and TRBJ2-2, reads DSGVTQTPKHLITATGQRVTLRCSPRSGDLSVYWYQQSLDQGLQFLIQYYNGEERAKGNILERFSAQQFPDLHSELNLSSLELGDSALYFCASSVAQAQTNTGELFFGEGSRLTVL.

The J gene is TRBJ2-5, the V gene TRBV5-6; tentative D call: TRBD2 (5 bases). The CDR3 sequence is 13 residues long. V was cut by 1 base and J by 5 bases, with 9 bases left in between. Germline lookup yields CDR1 SGHDT and CDR2 YYEEEE. In nucleotides, the CDR3 is TGTGCCAGCAGCTTGTCTAGCAGGGAGACCCAGTACTTC. Protein product: CASSLSSRETQYF.

The rearrangement uses TRBV29-1 and TRBJ2-6; D ambiguous. The germline V gene has CDR1 SQVTM and CDR2 ANQGSEA. The V and J ends lost 0 bases and 4 bases respectively, with 7 bases between them. The CDR3 contains 14 residues. CDR3 DNA: TGCAGCGTTGAAGATCCCGGGGGGGCCAACGTCCTGACTTTC. It is translated as CSVEDPGGANVLTF.